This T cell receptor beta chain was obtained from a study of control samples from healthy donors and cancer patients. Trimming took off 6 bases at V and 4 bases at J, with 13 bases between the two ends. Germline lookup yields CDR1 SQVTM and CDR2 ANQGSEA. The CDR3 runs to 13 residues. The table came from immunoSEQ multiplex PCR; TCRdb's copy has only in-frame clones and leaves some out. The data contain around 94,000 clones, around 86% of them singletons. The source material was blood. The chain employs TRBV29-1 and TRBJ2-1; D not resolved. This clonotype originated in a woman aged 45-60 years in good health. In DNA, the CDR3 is TGCAGCGTCCATGGGGATACTTACAATGAGCAGTTCTTC. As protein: CSVHGDTYNEQFF.